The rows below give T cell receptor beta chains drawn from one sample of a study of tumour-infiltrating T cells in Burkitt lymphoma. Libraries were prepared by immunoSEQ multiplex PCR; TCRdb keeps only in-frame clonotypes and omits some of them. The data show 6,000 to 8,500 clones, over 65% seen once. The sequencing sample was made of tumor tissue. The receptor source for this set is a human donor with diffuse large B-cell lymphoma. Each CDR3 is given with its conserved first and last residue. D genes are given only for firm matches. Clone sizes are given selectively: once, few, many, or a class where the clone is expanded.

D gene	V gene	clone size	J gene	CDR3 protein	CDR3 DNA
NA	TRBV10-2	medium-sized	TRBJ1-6	CASSEGWGTYSPLHF	TGCGCCAGCAGTGAGGGGTGGGGTACTTATTCACCCCTCCACTTT
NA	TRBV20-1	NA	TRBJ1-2	CSAGGAYGYTF	TGCAGTGCTGGGGGTGCTTATGGCTACACCTTC
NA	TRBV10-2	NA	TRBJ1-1	CASSGGATEAFF	TGCGCCAGCAGTGGGGGGGCGACTGAAGCTTTCTTT
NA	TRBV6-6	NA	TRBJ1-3	CASNPGFSGNTIYF	TGTGCCAGCAATCCGGGTTTCTCTGGAAACACCATATATTTT
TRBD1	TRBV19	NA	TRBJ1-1	CASSIMWTGDTEAFF	TGTGCCAGTAGTATAATGTGGACAGGGGACACTGAAGCTTTCTTT
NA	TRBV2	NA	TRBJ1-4	CASTPRSSTNEKLFF	TGTGCCAGCACCCCCCGGAGCTCAACTAATGAAAAACTGTTTTTT
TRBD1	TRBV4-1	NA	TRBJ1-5	CASSHIGQGNQPQHF	TGCGCCAGCAGCCATATCGGACAGGGCAATCAGCCCCAGCATTTT
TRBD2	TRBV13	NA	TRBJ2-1	CASSLPSGGYNEQFF	TGTGCCAGCAGCTTACCTAGCGGGGGGTACAATGAGCAGTTCTTC
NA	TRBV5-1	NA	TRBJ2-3	CASKGITSTDTQYF	TGCGCCAGCAAAGGGATTACTAGCACAGATACGCAGTATTTT
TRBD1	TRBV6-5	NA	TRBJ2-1	CASSRTGTEFNEQFF	TGTGCCAGCAGCCGGACCGGGACAGAGTTCAATGAGCAGTTCTTC
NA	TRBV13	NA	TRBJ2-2	CASSETMTGELFF	TGTGCCAGCAGCGAAACAATGACCGGGGAGCTGTTTTTT
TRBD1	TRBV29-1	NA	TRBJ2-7	CSVEYYRTGSYEQYF	TGCAGCGTTGAATATTACAGGACAGGGTCCTACGAGCAGTACTTC
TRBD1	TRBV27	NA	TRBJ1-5	CASSTLGTEDQPQHF	TGTGCCAGCAGTACGCTGGGGACAGAAGATCAGCCCCAGCATTTT
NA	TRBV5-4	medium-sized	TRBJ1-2	CASSFVGGYTF	TGTGCCAGCAGCTTCGTGGGTGGCTACACCTTC
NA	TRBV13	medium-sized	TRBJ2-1	CASSSSGTSRDEQFF	TGTGCCAGCAGCTCCTCCGGGACTTCCCGCGATGAGCAGTTCTTC
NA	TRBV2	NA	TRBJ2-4	CASSDPYIQYF	TGTGCCAGCAGTGACCCTTACATTCAGTACTTC
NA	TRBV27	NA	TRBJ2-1	CASSFRPYPPYNEQFF	TGTGCCAGCAGTTTCCGGCCCTATCCTCCCTACAATGAGCAGTTCTTC
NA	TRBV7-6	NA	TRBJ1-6	CASSLRVTDSPLHF	TGTGCCAGCAGCCTGCGGGTTACGGATTCACCCCTCCACTTT
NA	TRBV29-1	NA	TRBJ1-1	CSVESPTGTEAFF	TGCAGCGTTGAAAGCCCCACCGGCACTGAAGCTTTCTTT
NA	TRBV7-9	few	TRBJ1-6	CASSYGPTPNSPLHF	TGTGCCAGCAGCTACGGCCCCACACCGAATTCACCCCTCCACTTT
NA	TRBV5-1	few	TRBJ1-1	CASSLGAGADTEAFF	TGCGCCAGCAGCTTGGGAGCAGGGGCGGACACTGAAGCTTTCTTT
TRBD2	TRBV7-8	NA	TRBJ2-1	CASSPRTSIGEQFF	TGTGCCAGCAGCCCCAGGACTAGCATCGGTGAGCAGTTCTTC
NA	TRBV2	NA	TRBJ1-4	CASSELLAGGEKLFF	TGTGCCAGCAGTGAGTTACTCGCCGGAGGGGAAAAACTGTTTTTT
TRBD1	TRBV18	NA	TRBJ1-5	CASSPETGHQPQHF	TGTGCCAGCTCACCCGAGACAGGGCATCAGCCCCAGCATTTT